The clone carrying this T cell receptor (beta chain) was seen more than once but under ten times. This sample is drawn from a study of T-cell reconstitution after alpha-beta-depleted transplantation in children. Unique molecular identifiers were incorporated during preparation of the TCRbeta library. TCRdb reprocessed the PCR reads via MiXCR and lists one record per CDR3 protein. The sample lists about 540,000 distinct CDR3 sequences; around 18% were seen once. Germline CDR1 is DFQATT and CDR2 is SNEGSKA (reference sequence). The CDR3 runs to 19 residues. V lost 3 bases and J 7 bases, leaving 30 bases between the germline ends.

The sequence was collected from a human donor who donated a stem cell graft to a child with acute lymphoblastic leukemia. The rearrangement links TRBV20-1 to TRBJ1-4; D is ambiguous. The sample here was PBMCs from the stem cell graft donor, taken from the stem cell graft. CDR3 sequence: CSARWGSGRVVHSGEKLFF. The CDR3, as DNA: TGCAGTGCTAGGTGGGGTTCGGGAAGGGTCGTGCATTCGGGTGAAAAACTGTTTTTT.